This T cell receptor beta chain was identified during a study of molecular identifiers for immune sequencing clone quantification. Study-wide results and limits: Molecules of identical TCR sharing a barcode could underestimate highly expanded clone sizes. Even with more than 950,000 naive cells present, spiked Jurkat TCR RNA from one cell was reportedly detectable. Clones above 20 RNA copies contained over 97% of effector molecules but under 1% of naive ones.

TCRdb independently ran MiXCR on the PCR reads; one entry per CDR3 protein. The sample lists about 300,000 distinct CDR3 sequences; about 20% were seen once. This clonotype showed up many times. What it recognizes is unknown. This CDR3 comprises 13 residues. The germline gives CDR1 MNHEY, CDR2 SVGAGI. Trimming cost V 2 bases and J 5 bases, with 10 bases left between them. Naive CD8 T cells underwent sorting with the CD8+CD4-CCR7+CD45RA+ definition. V usage is TRBV6-5 and J usage is TRBJ2-7; maybe TRBD1 (7 bases). The source is a human donor in good health. Some libraries in this study had Jurkat cell RNA spiked in. Material for sequencing was naive CD8+ T cells from blood, with Jurkat cell RNA spiked in. The sample's subset: FACS-sorted CD8+CD4-CCR7+CD45RA+ naive T cells. CDR3 residues: CASSYGGGDEQYF. CDR3 DNA: TGTGCCAGCAGTTACGGAGGGGGCGACGAGCAGTACTTC.